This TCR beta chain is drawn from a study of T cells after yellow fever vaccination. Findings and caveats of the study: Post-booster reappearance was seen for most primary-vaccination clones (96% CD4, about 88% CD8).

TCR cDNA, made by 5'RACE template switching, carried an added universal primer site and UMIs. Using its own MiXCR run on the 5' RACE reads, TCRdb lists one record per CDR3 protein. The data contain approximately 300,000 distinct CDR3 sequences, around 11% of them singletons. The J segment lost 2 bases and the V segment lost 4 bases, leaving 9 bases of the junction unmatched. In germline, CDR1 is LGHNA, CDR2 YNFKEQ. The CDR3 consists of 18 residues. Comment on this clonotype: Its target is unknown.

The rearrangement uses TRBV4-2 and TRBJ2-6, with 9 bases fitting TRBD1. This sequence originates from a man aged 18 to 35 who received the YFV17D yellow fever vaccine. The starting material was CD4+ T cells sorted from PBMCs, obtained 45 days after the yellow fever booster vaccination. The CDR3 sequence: CASSRTGTGFAGANVLTF. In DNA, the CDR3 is TGTGCCAGCAGCCGAACCGGGACAGGGTTCGCTGGGGCCAACGTCCTGACTTTC.